This TCR beta chain was found in a study of cytomegalovirus exposure and HLA in healthy donors. Germline V gene sequence: CDR1 SGDLS, CDR2 YYNGEE. The CDR3 sequence is 13 residues long. The V gene lost 4 bases and the J gene lost 0 bases, with 5 bases spanning the gap. 60 Vbeta and 13 Jbeta primers were used in PCR. Assay: immunoSEQ multiplex PCR; the TCRdb copy retains only in-frame clones and omits some. The data contain about 170,000 clones, less than 90% of them seen just once; the ten biggest clones take up about 5%. Source material: PBMCs. The chain is built from TRBV9 and TRBJ1-5; unclear D gene. This sequence originates from a woman aged 45-65 years in good health and CMV-seropositive. The CDR3 nucleotides are TGTGCCAGCAGCACAGATAGCAATCAGCCCCAGCATTTT. It translates to CASSTDSNQPQHF.